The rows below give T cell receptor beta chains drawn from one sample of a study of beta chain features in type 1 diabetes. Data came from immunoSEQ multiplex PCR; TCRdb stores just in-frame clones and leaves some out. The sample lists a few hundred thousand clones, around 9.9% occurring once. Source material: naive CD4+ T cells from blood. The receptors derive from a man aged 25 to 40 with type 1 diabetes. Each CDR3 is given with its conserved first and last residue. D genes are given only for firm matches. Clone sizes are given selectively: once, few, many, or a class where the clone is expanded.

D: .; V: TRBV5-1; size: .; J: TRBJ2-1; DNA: TGCGCCAGCAGCTTTACAGGGCCCTACAATGAGCAGTTCTTC; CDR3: CASSFTGPYNEQFF
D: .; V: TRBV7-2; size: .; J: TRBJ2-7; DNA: TGTGCCAGCAGCTTTTCCGGGACATCCTACGAGCAGTACTTC; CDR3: CASSFSGTSYEQYF
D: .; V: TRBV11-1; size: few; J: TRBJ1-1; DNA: TGTGCCAGCAGCAAGAGATTTATGAACACTGAAGCTTTCTTT; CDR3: CASSKRFMNTEAFF
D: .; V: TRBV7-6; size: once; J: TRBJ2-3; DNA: TGTGCCAGCAGCAGGCGTAGTGGGACTAGCACAGATACGCAGTATTTT; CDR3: CASSRRSGTSTDTQYF
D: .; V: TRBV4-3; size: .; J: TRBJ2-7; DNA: TGCGCCAGCAGCCCTTGGTCCACTTCCTACGAGCAGTACTTC; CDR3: CASSPWSTSYEQYF
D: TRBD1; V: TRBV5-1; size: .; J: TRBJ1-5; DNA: TGCGCCAGCAGCTCACTAGGGGGCTCTGGCAATCAGCCCCAGCATTTT; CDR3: CASSSLGGSGNQPQHF
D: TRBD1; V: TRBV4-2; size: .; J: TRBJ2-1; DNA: TGTGCCAGCAGCCAGTCCGGGACAGGAGGCACTGAGCAGTTCTTC; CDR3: CASSQSGTGGTEQFF
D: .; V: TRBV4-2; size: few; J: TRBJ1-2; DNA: TGTGCCAGCAGCCAAGAATCCTCTAACTATGGCTACACCTTC; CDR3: CASSQESSNYGYTF
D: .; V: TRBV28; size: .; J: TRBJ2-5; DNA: TGTGCCAGCAGTTCCCGGGTGGAAACCCAGTACTTC; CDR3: CASSSRVETQYF
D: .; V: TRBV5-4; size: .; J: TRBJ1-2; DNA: TGTGCCAGCAGCTTGGCCCCAGGAAGCGGCTACACCTTC; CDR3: CASSLAPGSGYTF
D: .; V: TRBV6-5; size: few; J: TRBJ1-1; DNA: TGTGCCAGCAGTACAGGGACGGACACTGAAGCTTTCTTT; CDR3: CASSTGTDTEAFF
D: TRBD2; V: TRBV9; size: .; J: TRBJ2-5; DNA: TGTGCCAGCAGCACGGGACTAGCTTCGGAGACCCAGTACTTC; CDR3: CASSTGLASETQYF
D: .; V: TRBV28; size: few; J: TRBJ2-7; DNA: TGTGCCAGCACCACCGGCTCCTACGAGCAGTACTTC; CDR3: CASTTGSYEQYF
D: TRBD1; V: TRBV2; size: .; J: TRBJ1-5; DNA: TGTGCCAGCAAAGGGGGCTCGGGCAATCAGCCCCAGCATTTT; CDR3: CASKGGSGNQPQHF
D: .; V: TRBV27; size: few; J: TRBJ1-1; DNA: TGTGCCAGCGGGGGGGGCTTGGTCACTGAAGCTTTCTTT; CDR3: CASGGGLVTEAFF
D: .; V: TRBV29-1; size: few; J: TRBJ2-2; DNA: TGCAGCGCCACCGGGCCATACGGGGGCGGGGAGCTGTTTTTT; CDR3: CSATGPYGGGELFF
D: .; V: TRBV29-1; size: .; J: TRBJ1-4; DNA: TGCAGCGTTGACCAGGGGCTAGGTGAAAAACTGTTTTTT; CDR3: CSVDQGLGEKLFF
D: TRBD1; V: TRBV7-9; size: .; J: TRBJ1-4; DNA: TGTGCCAGCAGCTTAGGGACAGGTCTTAATGAAAAACTGTTTTTT; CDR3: CASSLGTGLNEKLFF
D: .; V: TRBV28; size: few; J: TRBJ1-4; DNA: TGTGCCAGCAGCCGCCCGCCCGGACAAAGGCGAAAACTGTTTTTT; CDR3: CASSRPPGQRRKLFF
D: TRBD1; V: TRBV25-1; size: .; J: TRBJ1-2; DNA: TGTGCCAGCAGAGGGACAGGGCAGGGCTACACCTTC; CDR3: CASRGTGQGYTF
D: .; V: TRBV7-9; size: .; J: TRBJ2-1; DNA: TGTGCCAGCAGCTTAGACATCAGCTCCTACAATGAGCAGTTCTTC; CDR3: CASSLDISSYNEQFF
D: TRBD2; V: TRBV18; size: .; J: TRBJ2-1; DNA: TGTGCCAGCTCACCCCGACTAGCGGGGTACAATGAGCAGTTCTTC; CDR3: CASSPRLAGYNEQFF
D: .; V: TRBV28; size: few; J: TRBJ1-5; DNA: TGTGCCAGCACGGAGGCCTTAGCTAATCAGCCCCAGCATTTT; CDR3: CASTEALANQPQHF
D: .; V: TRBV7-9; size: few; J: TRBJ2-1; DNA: TGTGCCAGCAGCTTCCGATCGTTTATGAGTGAGCAGTTCTTC; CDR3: CASSFRSFMSEQFF
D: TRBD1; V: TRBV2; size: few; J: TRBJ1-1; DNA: TGTGCCAGCACATGGACAGGGAACACTGAAGCTTTCTTT; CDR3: CASTWTGNTEAFF
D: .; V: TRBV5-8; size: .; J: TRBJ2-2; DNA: TGTGCCAGCAGCTTGAGCTACAGGGTTGGCACCGGGGAGCTGTTTTTT; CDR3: CASSLSYRVGTGELFF
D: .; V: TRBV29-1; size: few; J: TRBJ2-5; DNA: TGCAGCGGGGCGCTGGAGACCCAGTACTTC; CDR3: CSGALETQYF
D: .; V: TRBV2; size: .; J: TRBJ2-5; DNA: TGTGCCAGCAGCCGGGACACGCAAGAGACCCAGTACTTC; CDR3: CASSRDTQETQYF
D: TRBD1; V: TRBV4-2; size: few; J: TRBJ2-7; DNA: TGTGCCAGCAGCCAAGATTATGGGACAGGGGGCCTCGAGCAGTACTTC; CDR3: CASSQDYGTGGLEQYF
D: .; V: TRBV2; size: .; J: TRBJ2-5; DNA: TGTGCCAGCGGGGGGATAGAGACCCAGTACTTC; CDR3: CASGGIETQYF
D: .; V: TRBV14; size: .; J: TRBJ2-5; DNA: TGTGCCAGCAGCCAAGACAGGGCCTCCCAAGAGACCCAGTACTTC; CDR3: CASSQDRASQETQYF
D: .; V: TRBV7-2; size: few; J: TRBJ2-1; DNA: TGTGCCAGCAGAAAAGCCGCCACTGATGAGCAGTTCTTC; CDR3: CASRKAATDEQFF
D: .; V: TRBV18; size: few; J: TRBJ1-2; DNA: TGTGCCAGCTCACCACCATCAGGTTCTGGCTACACCTTC; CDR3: CASSPPSGSGYTF
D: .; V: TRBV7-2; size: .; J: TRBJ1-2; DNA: TGTGCCAGCAGCCCCCTCTACAGGGTCGGCTACACCTTC; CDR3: CASSPLYRVGYTF
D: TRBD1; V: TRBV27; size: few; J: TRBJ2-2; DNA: TGTGCCAGCAGTTTAACAGGGGGCGTCATCCGGGGCACCGGGGAGCTGTTTTTT; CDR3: CASSLTGGVIRGTGELFF
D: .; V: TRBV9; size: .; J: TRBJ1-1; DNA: TGTGCCAGCAGCGTAGGACAGGTCACTGAAGCTTTCTTT; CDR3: CASSVGQVTEAFF
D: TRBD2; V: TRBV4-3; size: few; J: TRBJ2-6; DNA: TGCGCCAGCAGCCCCCGACTAGCGGGGGAGAGTGGGGCCAACGTCCTGACTTTC; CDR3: CASSPRLAGESGANVLTF
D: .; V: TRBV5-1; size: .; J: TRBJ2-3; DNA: TGCGCCAGCACCCGGAGCCAAAGCACAGATACGCAGTATTTT; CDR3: CASTRSQSTDTQYF
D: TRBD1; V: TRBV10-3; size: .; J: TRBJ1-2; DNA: TGTGCCATCGGTAAGAGTACCGGGACAGAGGGATCCTACACCTTC; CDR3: CAIGKSTGTEGSYTF
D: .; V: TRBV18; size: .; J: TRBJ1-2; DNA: TGTGCCAGCTCACCACCGGAAGCCGGGGCGGGAGGCTACACCTTC; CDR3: CASSPPEAGAGGYTF
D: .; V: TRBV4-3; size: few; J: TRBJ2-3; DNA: TGCGCCAGCAGTACCACTTTCGGGGAGTCGCAGTATTTT; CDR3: CASSTTFGESQYF
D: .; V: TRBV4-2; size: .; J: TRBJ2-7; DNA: TGTGCCAGCAGCCCAGAGTTCTCCCTTTCCGAGCAGTACTTC; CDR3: CASSPEFSLSEQYF
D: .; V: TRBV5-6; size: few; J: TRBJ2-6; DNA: TGTGCCAGCTTTCGGGGAACTGGGGCCAACGTCCTGACTTTC; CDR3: CASFRGTGANVLTF
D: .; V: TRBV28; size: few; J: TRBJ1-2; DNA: TGTGCCAGCATTCATGCCCAGGGCCCCCATGGCTACACCTTC; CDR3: CASIHAQGPHGYTF
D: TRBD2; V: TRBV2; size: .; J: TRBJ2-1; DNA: TGTGCCAGCACTCGGAGGGCTAGCGGGGGGCCAAGGGGGCAGTTCTTC; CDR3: CASTRRASGGPRGQFF
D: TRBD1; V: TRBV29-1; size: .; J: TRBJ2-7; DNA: TGCAGCGTCGGACAGGGGGGAGTGGACGAGCAGTACTTC; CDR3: CSVGQGGVDEQYF
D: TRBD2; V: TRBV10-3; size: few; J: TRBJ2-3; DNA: TGTGCCGGAGCGGGGGCTAGCACAGATACGCAGTATTTT; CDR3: CAGAGASTDTQYF
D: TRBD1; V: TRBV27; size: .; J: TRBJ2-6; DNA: TGTGCCAGCAGTCGGGACAGGTCCCCTGGGGCCAACGTCCTGACTTTC; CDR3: CASSRDRSPGANVLTF
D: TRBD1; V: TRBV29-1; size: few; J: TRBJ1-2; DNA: TGCAGCGTTTCCCCTGGACAGGGGAGGGGCCGGGGGGATGGCTACACCTTC; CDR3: CSVSPGQGRGRGDGYTF
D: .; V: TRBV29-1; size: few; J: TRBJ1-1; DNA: TGCAGCGTTCGGACAGATATGAACACTGAAGCTTTCTTT; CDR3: CSVRTDMNTEAFF
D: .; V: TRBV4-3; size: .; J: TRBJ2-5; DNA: TGCGCCAGCAGCCAAGACCCGACAGAAGAGACCCAGTACTTC; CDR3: CASSQDPTEETQYF
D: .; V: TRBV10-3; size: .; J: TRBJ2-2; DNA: TGTGCCATCGGACGGACAGTAAACACCGGGGAGCTGTTTTTT; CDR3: CAIGRTVNTGELFF
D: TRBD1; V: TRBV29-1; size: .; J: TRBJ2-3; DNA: TGCAGCGTGGCGGGACAGGGAAGCACAGATACGCAGTATTTT; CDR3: CSVAGQGSTDTQYF